The source of this TCR beta chain is a study of T-cell reconstitution after alpha-beta-depleted transplantation in children. Trimming shortened V by 0 bases and J by 0 bases, and 8 bases separated the two germline ends. Per germline, CDR1 LNHNV and CDR2 YYDKDF (reference sequence). This CDR3 has 15 residues. This clonotype appeared many times. Preparation of the TCRbeta library involved a method that used unique molecular identifiers. TCRdb reprocessed the PCR reads via MiXCR and lists one record per CDR3 protein. The data show some 590,000 distinct CDR3 sequences, with about 10% seen just once and less than 5% held by the top ten.

The rearrangement links TRBV15 to TRBJ1-1, with D tentatively TRBD1 (6 bases). The TCR originated in a human donor who donated a stem cell graft to a child with acute myeloid leukemia. The specimen was PBMCs from the stem cell graft donor, collected from the stem cell graft. CDR3 region: CATSRDTGMNTEAFF. CDR3 nucleotides: TGTGCCACCAGCAGAGATACAGGGATGAACACTGAAGCTTTCTTT.